This TCR beta chain stems from a study of blood T cell repertoires in COVID-19. The authors' processing: Quantification of nucleated cells was approximated via reference gene primer amplification. TCRdb keeps only in-frame clones here, not all; method: immunoSEQ multiplex PCR. V and J calls and clone size come straight from that table; D and trimming were deduced from the DNA. The table records fewer than 250,000 clones, about 80% of them present only once. Cohort placement rested on clinical history that participants reported themselves. Sequenced material: PBMCs or T cells enriched from blood (not recorded which). The clonotype originates from a man in his fifties or sixties who had recovered from COVID-19.

This CDR3 reads CAWSVRGADTGELFF. The CDR3, as DNA: TGTGCCTGGAGTGTAAGGGGCGCGGACACCGGGGAGCTGTTTTTT. The chain combines TRBV30 with TRBJ2-2; tentatively, D is TRBD1 (5 bases). Trimming removed 0 bases at V and 3 bases at J, with 11 bases between. Germline V lookup: CDR1 GTSNPN, CDR2 SVGIG (reference sequence). This CDR3 is 15 amino acids long.